This T cell receptor (beta chain) is drawn from a study of TIL therapy for anti-PD-1-resistant metastatic lung cancer. Study information: Tumors had a median PD-L1 proportion score of 5% to 6.5%.

The CDR3 totals 17 residues. The V end was cut by 0 bases, the J end by 1 base, with 12 bases between. The germline gives CDR1 LGHNA, CDR2 YNFKEQ. Time point of the sample: pre-treatment sample, taken before nivolumab and TIL therapy. Pleural nodules or supraclavicular lymph nodes made up most of the excised metastases sampled. Enrollment ran from late 2017 to early 2020. This clone was recorded a few times. The libraries were made with immunoSEQ v3. Each library reached about 2 million read pairs, or about 5-6.5 million at deep level. Clones were read by immunoSEQ multiplex PCR, and TCRdb kept only the in-frame ones, dropping some. This table has approximately 12,000 clones, 50% to 75% appearing once.

The J gene is TRBJ2-2, the V gene TRBV4-2, with a weak D call TRBD1 (6 bases). This TCR was sampled from a person between 25 and 80 years old with non-small cell lung cancer. This material consisted of tumor tissue, taken at baseline. The DNA for the CDR3 is TGTGCCAGCAGCCAAGATCATTCCAGGGGGAACACCGGGGAGCTGTTTTTT. Amino acids: CASSQDHSRGNTGELFF.